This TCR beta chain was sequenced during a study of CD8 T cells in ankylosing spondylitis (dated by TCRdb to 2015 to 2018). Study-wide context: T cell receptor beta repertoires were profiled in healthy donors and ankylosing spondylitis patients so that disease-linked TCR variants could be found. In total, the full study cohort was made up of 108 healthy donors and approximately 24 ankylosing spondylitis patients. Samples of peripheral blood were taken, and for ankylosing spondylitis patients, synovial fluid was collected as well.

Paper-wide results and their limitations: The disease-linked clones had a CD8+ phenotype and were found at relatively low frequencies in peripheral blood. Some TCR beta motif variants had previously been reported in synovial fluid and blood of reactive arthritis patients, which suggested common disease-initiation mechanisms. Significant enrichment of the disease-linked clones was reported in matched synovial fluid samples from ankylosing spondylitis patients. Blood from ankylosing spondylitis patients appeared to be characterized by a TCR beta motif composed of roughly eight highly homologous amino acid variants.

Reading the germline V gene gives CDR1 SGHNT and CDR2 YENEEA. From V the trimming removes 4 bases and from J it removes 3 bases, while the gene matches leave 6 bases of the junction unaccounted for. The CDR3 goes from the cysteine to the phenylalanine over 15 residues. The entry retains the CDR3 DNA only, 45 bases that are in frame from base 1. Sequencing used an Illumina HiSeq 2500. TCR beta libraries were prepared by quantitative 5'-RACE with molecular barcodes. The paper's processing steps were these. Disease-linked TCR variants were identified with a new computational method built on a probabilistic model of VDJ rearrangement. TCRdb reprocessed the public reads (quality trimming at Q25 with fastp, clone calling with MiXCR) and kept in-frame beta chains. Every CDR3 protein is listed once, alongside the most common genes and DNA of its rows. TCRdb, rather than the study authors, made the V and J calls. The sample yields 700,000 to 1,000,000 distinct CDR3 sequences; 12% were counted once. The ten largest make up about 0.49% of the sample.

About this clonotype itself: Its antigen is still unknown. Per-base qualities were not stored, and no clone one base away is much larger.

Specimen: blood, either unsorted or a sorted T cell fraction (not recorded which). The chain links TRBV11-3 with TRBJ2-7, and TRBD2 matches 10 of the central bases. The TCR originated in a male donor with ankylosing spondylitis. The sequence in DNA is TGTGCCAGCAGCTCAGGATGGACTAGCGGCTACGAGCAGTACTTC. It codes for CASSSGWTSGYEQYF.